One and the same sample provided the 17 T cell receptor beta chains below, sequenced in a study of spatial heterogeneity in lung cancer. General study results and limits: In tumors, expanded intratumoral alpha and beta TCR counts tracked mutation counts.

TCRdb ran MiXCR on the 5' RACE reads and lists one entry per CDR3 protein. The sample lists around 12,000 distinct CDR3 sequences, 5.6% occurring once. The antigens of these receptors remain unknown. Noted time point: sample taken at primary tumor resection. Source: lung tumor tissue, taken at surgery. The receptors stem from a female donor with early-stage non-small cell lung cancer.

This clonotype was observed many times. With the library built for alpha chains, this beta chain is off target and its frequency is not meaningful. The rearrangement links TRBV7-9 to TRBJ2-6; D call uncertain. Germline lookup yields CDR1 SEHNR and CDR2 FQNEAQ (reference sequence). Trimming left V 1 base short and J 2 bases short, with 3 bases between. The CDR3 runs 14 residues. The CDR3 region is CASSLGTGANVLTF. The CDR3 region has the DNA TGTGCCAGCAGCTTAGGAACTGGGGCCAACGTCCTGACTTTC.

This clonotype was detected many times. This beta chain is an off-target read within a library intended for alpha chains, so its frequency means little. The rearrangement joins TRBV7-9 to TRBJ2-3, with D perhaps TRBD1 (6 bases). Germline-derived CDR1 and CDR2 are SEHNR and FQNEAQ (reference sequence). The CDR3 sequence is 14 residues long. The V end lost 4 bases, the J end lost 2 bases, and 10 bases lay between the germline ends. Here the CDR3 reads CASSSAGATDTQYF. The CDR3, as DNA: TGTGCCAGCAGCTCGGCAGGGGCCACAGATACGCAGTATTTT.

The table lists this clonotype with many counts. This beta chain was picked up by a library intended for alpha chains and is off target, so its count carries little meaning. This chain joins TRBV11-2 and TRBJ2-5; 10 bases match TRBD1. The CDR3 extends over 15 amino acids. The germline CDR1 and CDR2 sequences are SGHAT and FQNNGV. Trimming at V came to 2 bases and at J to 5 bases, leaving 5 bases not matched to a gene. The CDR3 sequence: CASSLRQGAWETQYF. Written as DNA, the CDR3 is TGTGCCAGCAGCTTAAGACAGGGGGCTTGGGAGACCCAGTACTTC. Based on the CDR3 plus reference TRBV11-2 and TRBJ2-5, the full variable domain is EAGVAQSPRYKIIEKRQSVAFWCNPISGHATLYWYQQILGQGPKLLIQFQNNGVVDDSQLPKDRFSAERLKGVDSTLKIQPAKLEDSAVYLCASSLRQGAWETQYFGPGTRLLVL.

This clonotype has a count of ten or more. For a library built for alpha chains, this beta chain is a stray read; little rests on its size. The chain is built from TRBV7-9 and TRBJ2-3; TRBD1 is a possible D gene (5 bases). Germline CDR1 and CDR2: SEHNR and FQNEAQ (reference sequence). The CDR3 totals 12 residues. Trimming removed 4 bases at V and 6 bases at J, with 8 bases between. CDR3 in amino acids: CASSSSGDTQYF. In nucleotides, the CDR3 is TGTGCCAGCAGCTCGTCAGGGGATACGCAGTATTTT. The full variable domain, its missing parts supplied by reference TRBV7-9 and TRBJ2-3, is DTGVSQNPRHKITKRGQNVTFRCDPISEHNRLYWYRQTLGQGPEFLTYFQNEAQLEKSRLLSDRFSAERPKGSFSTLEIQRTEQGDSAMYLCASSSSGDTQYFGPGTRLTVL.

In this sample, this clonotype turned up many times. This beta chain appears as a stray read in a library generated for alpha chains; its size is not informative. The V call is TRBV7-2, the J call TRBJ1-2; tentative D call: TRBD1 (5 bases). The CDR3 is 15 amino acids. V was trimmed by 1 base and J by 8 bases, leaving 17 bases between them. CDR1 SGHTA and CDR2 FQGNSA come from the germline V gene. CDR3 in DNA: TGTGCCAGCAGCTTAGACCAGGGATTTTCACGAGGCTACACCTTC. Translated, it gives CASSLDQGFSRGYTF. Complete variable domain (other parts from reference TRBV7-2 and TRBJ1-2): GAGVSQSPSNKVTEKGKDVELRCDPISGHTALYWYRQSLGQGLEFLIYFQGNSAPDKSGLPSDRFSAERTGGSVSTLTIQRTQQEDSAVYLCASSLDQGFSRGYTFGSGTRLTVV.

This clonotype is medium-sized (0.01 to 0.1%) within its sample. This beta chain is an unintended read in a library built for alpha chains; its size means little. V usage is TRBV5-1 and J usage is TRBJ1-1; 7 bases line up with TRBD1. The CDR3 has 15 residues. Trimming at V came to 3 bases and at J to 3 bases, leaving 8 bases not matched to a gene. Per the germline V gene, CDR1 is SGHRS and CDR2 is YFSETQ. CDR3 coding DNA: TGCGCCAGCAGCTACCGGACAGGCAGGGACACTGAAGCTTTCTTT. Its translation: CASSYRTGRDTEAFF.

There are many counts of this clonotype. Being off target in a library aimed at alpha chains, this beta chain has a size of little meaning. V and J are TRBV28 and TRBJ2-2, with D perhaps matching TRBD2 (6 bases). The CDR3 runs to 12 residues. Trimming removed 5 bases at V and 6 bases at J, with 7 bases between. CDR1 MDHEN and CDR2 SYDVKM come from the germline V gene. The CDR3 reads CASSAGPGELFF. The CDR3 DNA is TGTGCCAGCAGTGCGGGACCCGGGGAGCTGTTTTTT.

This clonotype has ten or more counts. For a library built for alpha chains, this beta chain is a stray read; little rests on its size. This chain uses TRBV25-1 with TRBJ2-5; D might be TRBD1 (5 bases). The germline V gene encodes CDR1 MGHDK and CDR2 SYGVNS. This CDR3 has 14 amino acids. V dropped 5 bases and J dropped 1 base, with 11 bases sitting between them. This CDR3 is CASSYPGPQETQYF. As DNA, the CDR3 is TGTGCCAGCAGTTACCCAGGGCCCCAAGAGACCCAGTACTTC.

At least ten counts were recorded for this clonotype. For a library built for alpha chains, this beta chain is a stray read; little rests on its size. The CDR3 reads CASRQGTEKLFF. DNA for the CDR3: TGTGCCAGCAGACAGGGTACGGAAAAACTGTTTTTT. V usage is TRBV28 and J usage is TRBJ1-4; the D gene is possibly TRBD1 (6 bases). CDR1 is MDHEN and CDR2 is SYDVKM in the germline V gene. This CDR3 comprises 12 residues. V was cut by 6 bases and J by 8 bases, with 10 bases left in between.

This clonotype was seen at least ten times. A library prepared for alpha chains yielded this beta chain as an off-target read; its size is of little meaning. The chain couples TRBV7-8 to TRBJ1-3, with D uncertain. Trimming left V 4 bases short and J 0 bases short, with 13 bases between. Per the germline V gene, CDR1 is SGHVS and CDR2 is FQNEAQ. This CDR3 is 16 amino acids long. The CDR3 sequence is CASSSSTRSSGNTIYF. CDR3 DNA: TGTGCCAGCAGCTCATCAACAAGGAGCTCTGGAAACACCATATATTTT.

This clonotype was counted many times. The library was designed around alpha chains, so this beta chain is a stray read whose abundance carries little weight. This chain uses TRBV27 with TRBJ2-6; 8 bases match TRBD2. The CDR3 sequence is 18 residues long. J lost 2 bases, V lost 6 bases, and 12 bases had no gene match. Germline V gene lookup returns CDR1 MNHEY and CDR2 SMNVEV (reference sequence). CDR3 residues: CASRGVAGGRPGANVLTF. The CDR3 DNA reads TGTGCCAGCAGGGGCGTGGCGGGGGGTCGTCCTGGGGCCAACGTCCTGACTTTC.

This clonotype was counted at least ten times. This beta chain is an off-target read within a library intended for alpha chains, so its frequency means little. V usage is TRBV7-9 and J usage is TRBJ1-3; D remains ambiguous. The CDR3 totals 12 residues. Germline lookup yields CDR1 SEHNR and CDR2 FQNEAQ (reference sequence). V lost 5 bases and J lost 4, with 6 bases in between. The CDR3 DNA sequence: TGTGCCAGCAGCCAAGCGGGAAACACCATATATTTT. It translates to CASSQAGNTIYF.

This clonotype was observed at least ten times. This beta chain turned up in a library designed for alpha chains; as an off-target read, its abundance says little. The chain couples TRBV20-1 to TRBJ2-7, with TRBD1 matching over 9 bases. The J segment lost 6 bases and the V segment lost 6 bases, leaving 9 bases of the junction unmatched. The germline V gene encodes CDR1 DFQATT and CDR2 SNEGSKA (reference sequence). This CDR3 has 13 residues. The CDR3 loop reads CSADSPTGGEQYF. The CDR3 DNA reads as TGCAGTGCCGATAGCCCGACAGGGGGCGAGCAGTACTTC.

This clonotype was seen ten or more times. This beta chain appears as a stray read in a library generated for alpha chains; its size is not informative. The chain couples TRBV12-3 or TRBV12-4 to TRBJ1-2; 9 bases are a match to TRBD1. V shed 6 bases and J 8 bases; nucleotides not matched to a gene: 7. The CDR3 totals 13 residues. The CDR3, as DNA: TGTGCCAGCAGCCCACAGGGGGCCCTGGGCTACACCTTC. Protein sequence: CASSPQGALGYTF.

Of note for this clonotype: Found in a library prepared for alpha chains, this beta chain is an off-target read, and its abundance has little meaning. The chain couples TRBV16 to TRBJ1-6; tentatively, D is TRBD1 (6 bases). CDR1 KGHSY and CDR2 FQNENV come from the germline V gene. V was shortened by 4 bases and J by 9 bases, with 10 bases between the two germline ends. CDR3 length equals 13 residues. CDR3 sequence (DNA): TGTGCCAGCAGCCCCCGGGACACTTCACCCCTCCACTTT. Its protein is CASSPRDTSPLHF.

In this sample, this clonotype turned up many times. This beta chain is off target for a library built for alpha chains, so its abundance means little. The chain uses TRBV10-2 and TRBJ1-6; no definite D call. The CDR3 is made up of 11 amino acids. V shed 6 bases and J shed 7 bases, with 4 bases lying between them. The germline V gene encodes CDR1 WSHSY and CDR2 SAAADI. CDR3 nucleotide sequence: TGCGCCAGCAGGGCCAATTCACCCCTCCACTTT. Residues: CASRANSPLHF.

This clonotype was found many times. This beta chain slipped into a library made for alpha chains as a stray read, so its size is not meaningful. The gene calls are TRBV6-2 or TRBV6-3 and TRBJ1-1, with unresolved D. The CDR3 length is 18 residues. Germline assignment: CDR1 MNHEY and CDR2 SVGEGT. V was trimmed by 6 bases and J by 2 bases, leaving 25 bases between them. CDR3 sequence (DNA): TGTGCCAGCAGAAACGGGCTTCGGGCGGCCGGGATCAACACTGAAGCTTTCTTT. Translated, it gives CASRNGLRAAGINTEAFF.